The following is a T cell receptor beta chain sequence with its context. The sample originates from a study of blood T cell repertoires in COVID-19. The CDR3 is 14 amino acids. V lost 4 bases, J lost 2 bases, and 4 bases stayed unmatched. From germline, CDR1 is SGHRS and CDR2 YFSETQ. The assay was immunoSEQ multiplex PCR, and TCRdb's table has in-frame clones only and misses some. The sample holds 270,000 or so clones, more than 70% seen once. The V call is TRBV5-1, the J call TRBJ2-5; TRBD2 aligns across 8 bases. This TCR came from a young woman with acute or convalescent COVID-19. The sequenced material came from peripheral blood. CDR3 region: CASSQLAAQETQYF. For the CDR3, the DNA is TGCGCCAGCAGCCAACTAGCGGCACAAGAGACCCAGTACTTC.